Listed below are T cell receptor beta chains from one sample, sequenced in a study of shared clonotypes between healthy human individuals. Generated by immunoSEQ multiplex PCR, the TCRdb table keeps only in-frame clones and is missing some. The table lists some 690,000 clones, 90% of them singletons. Specimen: memory CD8+ T cells from PBMCs. The source is a young man in good health. Some clones in this sample may be carry-over from other donors' samples. CDR3s include the opening cysteine and the closing phenylalanine or tryptophan. Each record gives: V gene, D gene, J gene, clone size, CDR3 DNA, CDR3 protein. D genes are given only for firm matches. The size entry is marked missing in some rows and otherwise reads once, few, many or a size class.

>TRBV28|.|TRBJ1-5|once
TGTGCCAGCAGCCTAGATGGCAATCAGCCCCAGCATTTT
CASSLDGNQPQHF
>TRBV7-8|.|TRBJ2-3|.
TGTGCCAGCAGCTCGGACTGGGACACAGATACGCAGTATTTT
CASSSDWDTDTQYF
>TRBV7-8|.|TRBJ2-5|.
TGTGCCAGCAGCTTTTTGGGCGGGCAAGAGACCCAGTACTTC
CASSFLGGQETQYF
>TRBV7-9|.|TRBJ1-2|.
TGTGCCAGCAGGGCAGGGAGTGAGGGACACCTCTATGGCTACACCTTC
CASRAGSEGHLYGYTF
>TRBV10-3|.|TRBJ2-5|.
TGTGCCATCAGTGAGTCGGCCGGCCTTCAAGAGACCCAGTACTTC
CAISESAGLQETQYF
>TRBV11-2|TRBD1|TRBJ1-4|once
TGTGCCAGCAGCCCCGGGACAGTCGTACCCGAGGAAAAACTGTTTTTT
CASSPGTVVPEEKLFF
>TRBV11-1|.|TRBJ1-2|.
TGTGCCAGCAGCTTTACGACGGACTTCGATGGCTACACCTTC
CASSFTTDFDGYTF
>TRBV6-1|.|TRBJ2-7|.
TGTGCCAGCAGTGATTTGAGGGAAGGGAGCCACGAGCAGTACTTC
CASSDLREGSHEQYF
>TRBV28|.|TRBJ2-2|.
TGTGCCAGCAGTTTAGAAGGGTATAACACCGGGGAGCTGTTTTTT
CASSLEGYNTGELFF
>TRBV15|.|TRBJ1-3|.
TGTGCCACCAGGGACGGTGGTGGAAACACCATATATTTT
CATRDGGGNTIYF
>TRBV28|.|TRBJ1-2|.
TGTGCCAGCAGTTTAGGGTATTTGGACTATGGCTACACCTTC
CASSLGYLDYGYTF
>TRBV9|.|TRBJ2-3|.
TGTGCCAGCAGCGTAGTGGAGTATAAGGAGTTTAGCACAGATACGCAGTATTTT
CASSVVEYKEFSTDTQYF
>TRBV28|TRBD1|TRBJ1-1|.
TGTGCCAGCAGCGTCGACAGGGGGAACACTGAAGCTTTCTTT
CASSVDRGNTEAFF
>TRBV7-6|.|TRBJ2-5|once
TGTGCCAGCAGCCTCCTAGGTGGCAGGGAAGAGACCCAGTACTTC
CASSLLGGREETQYF
>TRBV2|TRBD1|TRBJ2-7|.
TGTGCCAGCAGTTCCGGGACAGGATACTACGAGCAGTACTTC
CASSSGTGYYEQYF
>TRBV11-2|TRBD2|TRBJ2-7|.
TGTGCCAGCAGGGGGGGTAGTTGGCGGGAGAGGAACGAGCAGTACTTC
CASRGGSWRERNEQYF
>TRBV28|.|TRBJ1-4|.
TGTGCCACGGAAGCGACACTTCTTAATGAAAAACTGTTTTTT
CATEATLLNEKLFF
>TRBV11-2|.|TRBJ1-1|.
TGTGCCAGCACCCCCTGGGGGGAAAAAGGGTGGAAAACTTTCTTT
CASTPWGEKGWKTFF
>TRBV25-1|.|TRBJ2-7|few
TGTGCCAGCAGTGTAGCCGGGGAGCAGTACTTC
CASSVAGEQYF
>TRBV7-3|.|TRBJ2-7|.
TGTGCCAGCAGCTTAATGGTGGGGGACCCCTACGAGCAGTACTTC
CASSLMVGDPYEQYF
>TRBV10-2|.|TRBJ1-1|once
TGCGCCAGCCGGCAGGGCGCTGAAGCTTTCTTT
CASRQGAEAFF
>TRBV19|TRBD2|TRBJ2-1|.
TGTGCCACCGCCCCGCTAGCGGCCTACAATGAGCAGTTCTTC
CATAPLAAYNEQFF
>TRBV7-9|.|TRBJ1-1|.
TGTGCCAGCAGCGCCCCGGGACAAGGGATTAGAAATGAAGCTTTCTTT
CASSAPGQGIRNEAFF
>TRBV11-2|TRBD2|TRBJ2-7|.
TGTGCCAGCGGCCTATACACGACTAGCGGCGCCTACGAGCAGTACTTC
CASGLYTTSGAYEQYF
>TRBV7-9|.|TRBJ1-1|.
TGTGCCAGCAGCTTAGCGGTTGGGGAATTGAACACTGAAGCTTTCTTT
CASSLAVGELNTEAFF
>TRBV4-1|.|TRBJ2-7|.
TGCGCCAGCAGCCAAGAAGGAGAGAGCGTATACTCCTACGAGCAGTACTTC
CASSQEGESVYSYEQYF
>TRBV7-9|.|TRBJ2-2|.
TGTGCCAGCAGCGCCGCTATTTACCCCGGCGGGGAGCTGTTTTTT
CASSAAIYPGGELFF